Listed below are T cell receptor beta chains from one sample, sequenced in a study of blood T cell repertoires in COVID-19. The table came from immunoSEQ multiplex PCR; TCRdb's copy has only in-frame clones and leaves some out. The sample has about 280,000 clones; 89% are singletons. The sequenced sample consisted of peripheral blood. These receptors were collected from a man in his fifties or sixties with acute or convalescent COVID-19. Each CDR3 is given with its conserved first and last residue. A D gene is named only where the DNA matches it firmly.

V,J,D,CDR3,DNA
TRBV27,TRBJ1-6,.,CASSLGGEVAPLHF,TGTGCCAGCAGTTTAGGCGGGGAGGTTGCCCCCCTCCACTTT
TRBV7-2,TRBJ2-5,TRBD2,CASSPFGRGARETQYF,TGTGCCAGCAGCCCGTTCGGGCGGGGGGCCCGGGAGACCCAGTACTTC
TRBV18,TRBJ1-6,.,CASSPFPSTGYLSYNSPLHF,TGTGCCAGCTCACCCTTCCCCTCCACAGGGTATCTATCCTATAATTCACCCCTCCACTTT
TRBV29-1,TRBJ2-7,.,CSVEGGTQPYEQYF,TGCAGCGTTGAAGGGGGGACACAACCCTACGAGCAGTACTTC
TRBV6-5,TRBJ1-4,.,CASSRQRSEKLFF,TGTGCCAGCAGTCGGCAACGGAGTGAAAAACTGTTTTTT
TRBV19,TRBJ2-7,.,CASSLQGHEQYF,TGTGCCAGTAGTTTACAGGGCCACGAGCAGTACTTC
TRBV2,TRBJ2-7,TRBD1,CASSRGLGEQYF,TGTGCCAGCAGCAGGGGGCTAGGCGAGCAGTACTTC
TRBV27,TRBJ1-2,TRBD1,CASSGQAGGYGYTF,TGTGCCAGCAGTGGACAGGCCGGCGGCTATGGCTACACCTTC
TRBV18,TRBJ1-2,TRBD1,CASSPGQGSYYGYTF,TGTGCCAGCTCACCAGGACAGGGGAGCTACTATGGCTACACCTTC
TRBV7-6,TRBJ2-2,TRBD1,CASSLEGQGTGELFF,TGTGCCAGCAGCTTAGAAGGACAGGGAACCGGGGAGCTGTTTTTT
TRBV3-1/TRBV3-2,TRBJ1-1,.,CATYTPGATEAFF,TGTGCCACCTATACCCCAGGGGCCACTGAAGCTTTCTTT
TRBV18,TRBJ2-5,.,CASSPLDSQETQYF,TGTGCCAGCTCACCATTGGACTCCCAAGAGACCCAGTACTTC
TRBV4-1,TRBJ2-1,TRBD2,CASSRASGGPSDNEQFF,TGCGCCAGCAGCCGGGCTAGCGGGGGGCCAAGCGACAATGAGCAGTTCTTC
TRBV5-1,TRBJ2-7,TRBD2,CASSTTGGDYEQYF,TGCGCCAGCAGCACCACGGGGGGAGACTACGAGCAGTACTTC
TRBV30,TRBJ1-1,TRBD1,CAWAWAGGTEAFF,TGTGCCTGGGCTTGGGCAGGGGGCACTGAAGCTTTCTTT
TRBV6-5,TRBJ2-5,.,CASGRGLETQYF,TGTGCCAGCGGGCGGGGCCTGGAGACCCAGTACTTC
TRBV12-5,TRBJ1-5,.,CASGPGGTPNQPQHF,TGTGCTAGTGGCCCTGGAGGGACTCCAAATCAGCCCCAGCATTTT